This is a list of T cell receptor beta chains from one sample in a study of CD8 T cells in Susac syndrome. TCRdb used MiXCR to reprocess the immunoSEQ multiplex PCR reads, holding one entry per CDR3 protein. This table has some 400,000 distinct CDR3 sequences, around 83% appearing once. Material: CD8+ T cells from PBMCs. These TCRs come from a human donor with multiple sclerosis. The CDR3 runs from the conserved cysteine through the conserved F or W. Each record gives: J gene, V gene, CDR3 protein.

j_call: TRBJ2-7; v_call: TRBV6-1; cdr3_aa: CASSDRQESYEQYF
j_call: TRBJ1-4; v_call: TRBV20-1; cdr3_aa: CSARTPWGAEEKLFF
j_call: TRBJ1-1; v_call: TRBV6-2/TRBV6-3; cdr3_aa: CASRVWGSLNTEAFF
j_call: TRBJ1-2; v_call: TRBV11-2; cdr3_aa: CASSLDSIAGIDYGYTF
j_call: TRBJ2-5; v_call: TRBV25-1; cdr3_aa: CASSEVTGVGQETQYF
j_call: TRBJ2-7; v_call: TRBV20-1; cdr3_aa: CSARDPGVAGEGIYEQYF
j_call: TRBJ2-3; v_call: TRBV6-4; cdr3_aa: CASSAGETGTDTQYF
j_call: TRBJ2-7; v_call: TRBV5-4; cdr3_aa: CASSFGTSAGGEQYF
j_call: TRBJ1-3; v_call: TRBV6-5; cdr3_aa: CASSYSGTFSGNTIYF
j_call: TRBJ2-6; v_call: TRBV6-2/TRBV6-3; cdr3_aa: CASSYREAGANVLTF
j_call: TRBJ2-1; v_call: TRBV28; cdr3_aa: CASSLYKSSYNEQFF
j_call: TRBJ2-1; v_call: TRBV19; cdr3_aa: CASSGDTLYNEQFF
j_call: TRBJ2-1; v_call: TRBV9; cdr3_aa: CASSVGSAGGYEQFF
j_call: TRBJ1-1; v_call: TRBV19; cdr3_aa: CASSPDGGTEAFF
j_call: TRBJ2-5; v_call: TRBV30; cdr3_aa: CAWSVSGGGGETQYF
j_call: TRBJ1-4; v_call: TRBV7-6; cdr3_aa: CASSLGGEGLFF
j_call: TRBJ2-7; v_call: TRBV29-1; cdr3_aa: CSVVGGESSYEQYF
j_call: TRBJ2-7; v_call: TRBV30; cdr3_aa: CAWSTGGLDEQYF
j_call: TRBJ1-2; v_call: TRBV30; cdr3_aa: CAWASGPAPGNGYTF
j_call: TRBJ2-5; v_call: TRBV6-1; cdr3_aa: CASSTDRGETQYF
j_call: TRBJ1-1; v_call: TRBV27; cdr3_aa: CASKDGNTEAFF
j_call: TRBJ2-4; v_call: TRBV12-3/TRBV12-4; cdr3_aa: CASSSLGKNIQYF
j_call: TRBJ2-2; v_call: TRBV6-4; cdr3_aa: CASPTDTSHTGELFF
j_call: TRBJ2-2; v_call: TRBV12-3/TRBV12-4; cdr3_aa: CASSPSRRGNTGELFF
j_call: TRBJ2-7; v_call: TRBV12-3/TRBV12-4; cdr3_aa: CASSPRVLYEQYF
j_call: TRBJ2-1; v_call: TRBV5-1; cdr3_aa: CASSLVARDHSYNEQFF
j_call: TRBJ2-1; v_call: TRBV29-1; cdr3_aa: CSVPSLTSYNEQFF
j_call: TRBJ2-1; v_call: TRBV2; cdr3_aa: CASMLPEGYNEQFF
j_call: TRBJ2-6; v_call: TRBV28; cdr3_aa: CASSSGQGLAGANVLTF
j_call: TRBJ2-7; v_call: TRBV28; cdr3_aa: CASSLRELGYEQYF
j_call: TRBJ1-2; v_call: TRBV4-1; cdr3_aa: CASSQLAGSNPIGYTF
j_call: TRBJ2-1; v_call: TRBV19; cdr3_aa: CASTLAGQSYNEQFF
j_call: TRBJ1-1; v_call: TRBV6-1; cdr3_aa: CASSPWTGLTSEAFF
j_call: TRBJ2-3; v_call: TRBV20-1; cdr3_aa: CSARDRDRGSADTQYF
j_call: TRBJ2-5; v_call: TRBV27; cdr3_aa: CASSLVSGRAETQYF
j_call: TRBJ2-6; v_call: TRBV30; cdr3_aa: CAWSVPGANVLTF
j_call: TRBJ2-1; v_call: TRBV5-1; cdr3_aa: CASSDPEGIYNEQFF
j_call: TRBJ2-7; v_call: TRBV5-6; cdr3_aa: CASSLALQGVTYEQYF
j_call: TRBJ1-2; v_call: TRBV15; cdr3_aa: CATSSKGGDYGYTF
j_call: TRBJ1-3; v_call: TRBV29-1; cdr3_aa: CSALEGFGNTIYF
j_call: TRBJ1-1; v_call: TRBV5-8; cdr3_aa: CASSSNLGQYFEAFF
j_call: TRBJ1-2; v_call: TRBV7-2; cdr3_aa: CASSPVGLGYGYTF
j_call: TRBJ2-3; v_call: TRBV12-3/TRBV12-4; cdr3_aa: CASSLGEGGTDTQYF
j_call: TRBJ1-1; v_call: TRBV12-3/TRBV12-4; cdr3_aa: CASSGQAGEAFF
j_call: TRBJ2-7; v_call: TRBV20-1; cdr3_aa: CSARDQKRESGEQYF
j_call: TRBJ2-7; v_call: TRBV30; cdr3_aa: CAWSYGQGSYEQYF
j_call: TRBJ2-7; v_call: TRBV5-8; cdr3_aa: CASSHRDRGHYEQYF
j_call: TRBJ1-6; v_call: TRBV5-8; cdr3_aa: CASSLGGGPNYNSPLHF
j_call: TRBJ2-7; v_call: TRBV28; cdr3_aa: CASSPLPGDEVWDYEQYF
j_call: TRBJ2-1; v_call: TRBV5-6; cdr3_aa: CASSLAVKIYNEQFF
j_call: TRBJ1-1; v_call: TRBV6-6; cdr3_aa: CASSIGQDEAFF